These 28 T cell receptor beta chains share one sample of origin, sequenced in a study of glioma-infiltrating T cells after dendritic cell vaccination. The data were produced by immunoSEQ multiplex PCR, yet TCRdb's version contains in-frame clones alone and is incomplete. Of around 73,000 clones listed, about four fifths are singletons. Sequencing was performed on blood, taken before dendritic cell vaccination. The receptors originated from a human donor with glioblastoma.

This chain connects TRBV7-9 to TRBJ1-1; 9 bases align to TRBD1. CDR1 and CDR2 (germline): SEHNR, FQNEAQ (reference sequence). This CDR3 has 15 residues. V gave up 5 bases and J gave up 1 base; unmatched junction bases: 5. The CDR3 here is CASSTLDRGNTEAFF. CDR3 DNA sequence: TGTGCCAGCAGCACATTGGACAGGGGGAACACTGAAGCTTTCTTT. The full variable domain, rest sourced from reference TRBV7-9 and TRBJ1-1, is DTGVSQNPRHKITKRGQNVTFRCDPISEHNRLYWYRQTLGQGPEFLTYFQNEAQLEKSRLLSDRFSAERPKGSFSTLEIQRTEQGDSAMYLCASSTLDRGNTEAFFGQGTRLTVV.

The chain links TRBV5-1 to TRBJ2-7, with 10 bases fitting TRBD2. CDR1 SGHRS and CDR2 YFSETQ come from the germline V gene. The CDR3 spans 17 residues. V lost 3 bases to trimming and J lost 2 bases; unmatched junction nucleotides: 11. The CDR3 DNA follows: TGCGCCAGCAGCTCCTATTTTGCAGCGGGGGGGCCCTACGAGCAGTACTTC. Protein: CASSSYFAAGGPYEQYF.

This clone was found once. The chain links TRBV29-1 to TRBJ2-1; a weak D match, TRBD1 (6 bases). Trimming removed 7 bases at V and 8 bases at J, with 15 bases between. CDR1 is SQVTM, CDR2 ANQGSEA, per germline. This CDR3 region has 12 residues. Here the CDR3 reads CSARTPGDEQFF. The CDR3 DNA sequence: TGCAGCGCCAGGACCCCAGGGGATGAGCAGTTCTTC.

The J gene is TRBJ2-1, the V gene TRBV5-6; the D gene is possibly TRBD1 (6 bases). The CDR3 spans 16 residues. The germline CDR1 and CDR2 sequences are SGHDT and YYEEEE. V was clipped by 0 bases and J by 6 bases, with 16 bases between them. The CDR3 DNA reads TGTGCCAGCAGCTTGGGGGGGCGGACCAGGGTCAATGAGCAGTTCTTC. Amino acids: CASSLGGRTRVNEQFF.

The genes are TRBV27 and TRBJ2-2, with a tentative D call TRBD2 (6 bases). V shed 3 bases and J shed 4 bases, with 9 bases lying between them. CDR1 is MNHEY and CDR2 is SMNVEV in the germline V gene (reference sequence). The CDR3 length is 14 residues. CDR3 region: CASSFSGLTGELFF. The DNA for the CDR3 is TGTGCCAGCAGTTTCTCGGGACTCACCGGGGAGCTGTTTTTT.

This clone was recorded many times. This chain uses TRBV6-1 with TRBJ2-1, with TRBD2 matching over 14 bases. Germline V lookup: CDR1 MNHNS, CDR2 SASEGT. J was trimmed by 4 bases and V by 4 bases; bases with no gene match: 0. This CDR3 has 15 residues. The CDR3 sequence is CASSGLAGGYNEQFF. The CDR3 region has the DNA TGTGCCAGCAGTGGACTAGCGGGAGGGTACAATGAGCAGTTCTTC.

This clone was recorded only once. V gene TRBV7-2 combines with J gene TRBJ2-1; TRBD2 matches at 8 bases. Germline-derived CDR1 and CDR2 are SGHTA and FQGNSA. V lost 2 bases to trimming and J lost 7 bases; unmatched junction nucleotides: 10. The CDR3 runs 16 residues. CDR3 nucleotides: TGTGCCAGCAGCTTAACCGGGACTAGGGGGGGGAATGAGCAGTTCTTC. Its protein product is CASSLTGTRGGNEQFF.

The chain recombines TRBV7-8 with TRBJ2-5, with a possible D match to TRBD2 (6 bases). This CDR3 has 14 amino acids. Germline CDR1 is SGHVS and CDR2 is FQNEAQ. Trimming left V 2 bases short and J 3 bases short, with 10 bases between. As DNA, the CDR3 is TGTGCCAGCAGCTTATTGGGGGGTAAAGAGACCCAGTACTTC. Translating gives CASSLLGGKETQYF.

J is TRBJ1-5 and V is TRBV6-1, with TRBD1 as a possible D gene (6 bases). The CDR3 spans 13 residues. The germline gives CDR1 MNHNS, CDR2 SASEGT. V shed 2 bases and J shed 7 bases, with 9 bases lying between them. The CDR3 sequence is CASSENRVQPQHF. For the CDR3, the DNA is TGTGCCAGCAGTGAAAACAGGGTCCAGCCCCAGCATTTT.

The rearrangement joins TRBV6-1 to TRBJ1-5, with TRBD1 identical over 7 bases. The junction had 15 bases not matched to a gene; V was cut back by 0 bases and J by 4 bases. Germline lookup yields CDR1 MNHNS and CDR2 SASEGT. The CDR3 consists of 19 residues. CDR3 nucleotides: TGTGCCAGCAGTGAAGCGAGTTTAAGGACAGGAATTTGGAATCAGCCCCAGCATTTT. This gives the protein CASSEASLRTGIWNQPQHF.

CDR3 region: CASSLGANYGYTF. The CDR3, as DNA: TGTGCCAGCAGCTTAGGAGCTAACTATGGCTACACCTTC. The J gene is TRBJ1-2, the V gene TRBV7-2; no clear D. This CDR3 has 13 residues. From germline, CDR1 is SGHTA and CDR2 FQGNSA. Trimming left V 1 base short and J 0 bases short, with 3 bases between.

The rearrangement uses TRBV30 and TRBJ1-5; 9 nucleotides align to TRBD1. The V gene's germline CDR1 is GTSNPN and CDR2 SVGIG (reference sequence). V dropped 5 bases and J dropped 0; count of bases not matched to a gene: 8. This CDR3 comprises 16 residues. DNA for the CDR3: TGTGCCTGGGGGACAGGGCACACACATAGCAATCAGCCCCAGCATTTT. Translating it yields CAWGTGHTHSNQPQHF. Drawing the rest from reference TRBV30 and TRBJ1-5, the complete variable domain is SQTIHQWPATLVQPVGSPLSLECTVEGTSNPNLYWYRQAAGRGLQLLFYSVGIGQISSEVPQNLSASRPQDRQFILSSKKLLLSDSGFYLCAWGTGHTHSNQPQHFGDGTRLSIL.

The chain links TRBV7-2 to TRBJ2-2; 8 nucleotides align to TRBD1. Trimming removed 1 base from V and 4 bases from J; junction bases left unmatched: 5. Germline CDR1 reads SGHTA; CDR2 reads FQGNSA. The CDR3 extends over 16 amino acids. CDR3 nucleotides: TGTGCCAGCAGCTTAGGCCAGGGGGCTGGCACCGGGGAGCTGTTTTTT. Protein sequence: CASSLGQGAGTGELFF.

The J gene is TRBJ2-3, the V gene TRBV5-4; D gene unclear. V lost 2 bases and J lost 5, with 9 bases in between. The CDR3 totals 13 residues. Germline V gene data show CDR1 as SGHNT and CDR2 as YYREEE (reference sequence). This CDR3 reads CASSFDKRDTQYF. CDR3 DNA sequence: TGTGCCAGCAGCTTCGACAAGAGAGATACGCAGTATTTT.

The chain couples TRBV4-2 to TRBJ2-7; D not resolved. Trimming pared 0 bases from V and 2 bases from J, leaving 11 bases between. Per germline, CDR1 LGHNA and CDR2 YNFKEQ. The CDR3 is made up of 15 amino acids. The chain's CDR3 is CASSQEVGTPYEQYF. The CDR3 region has the DNA TGTGCCAGCAGCCAAGAAGTGGGCACTCCCTACGAGCAGTACTTC.

The chain joins TRBV10-3 to TRBJ2-3; D possibly corresponds to TRBD2 (7 bases). V was trimmed by 9 bases and J by 5 bases, leaving 21 bases between them. The CDR3 totals 15 residues. Germline CDR1 ENHRY, CDR2 SYGVKD. The CDR3 loop reads CAILNPAGGQDTQYF. The CDR3 nucleotides read TGTGCCATACTAAACCCCGCCGGGGGGCAAGATACGCAGTATTTT.

The V call is TRBV29-1, the J call TRBJ1-5, with 7 bases identical to TRBD1. V lost 5 bases to trimming and J lost 1 base; unmatched junction nucleotides: 8. Germline lookup yields CDR1 SQVTM and CDR2 ANQGSEA. This CDR3 comprises 15 residues. The CDR3 DNA is TGCAGCGTTCGGGACAGCTCTTTGAGCAATCAGCCCCAGCATTTT. Translated, it gives CSVRDSSLSNQPQHF. Full variable domain (remainder filled in from reference TRBV29-1 and TRBJ1-5): SAVISQKPSRDICQRGTSLTIQCQVDSQVTMMFWYRQQPGQSLTLIATANQGSEATYESGFVIDKFPISRPNLTFSTLTVSNMSPEDSSIYLCSVRDSSLSNQPQHFGDGTRLSIL.

The chain is built from TRBV5-8 and TRBJ1-2, with a possible D match to TRBD1 (6 bases). This CDR3 spans 14 amino acids. CDR1 is SGHTS, CDR2 YDEGEE, per germline. Between the trimmed V and J ends, which lost 0 bases and 4 bases, there was a span of 10 bases. The CDR3: CASSLGEGVYGYTF. DNA of the CDR3: TGTGCCAGCAGCTTGGGTGAGGGGGTCTATGGCTACACCTTC.

This clone has just a few counts. The chain has TRBV28 and TRBJ2-5; 8 bases map to TRBD1. V dropped 5 bases and J dropped 5; count of bases not matched to a gene: 7. Germline lookup yields CDR1 MDHEN and CDR2 SYDVKM. The CDR3 has 14 amino acids. CDR3 region: CASSAPDRAETQYF. DNA for the CDR3: TGTGCCAGCAGTGCACCGGACAGGGCGGAGACCCAGTACTTC.

By frequency in the sample, this clone is medium-sized. The genes are TRBV2 and TRBJ1-1; no clear D gene. CDR3 length equals 13 residues. Germline CDR1 and CDR2: SNHLY and FYNNEI. V shed 4 bases and J shed 2 bases, with 8 bases lying between them. CDR3 in DNA: TGTGCCAGCAGTGCGGTTTTCAACACTGAAGCTTTCTTT. Translating gives CASSAVFNTEAFF. The variable domain in full, completed from reference TRBV2 and TRBJ1-1, reads EPEVTQTPSHQVTQMGQEVILRCVPISNHLYFYWYRQILGQKVEFLVSFYNNEISEKSEIFDDQFSVERPDGSNFTLKIRSTKLEDSAMYFCASSAVFNTEAFFGQGTRLTVV.

This clone was seen a single time. The V gene is TRBV19, the J gene TRBJ2-4; D unclear. The germline V and J ends were trimmed by 4 bases and 2 bases, with 12 bases remaining between them. The CDR3 length is 15 residues. CDR1 LNHDA and CDR2 SQIVND come from the germline V gene (reference sequence). For the CDR3, the DNA is TGTGCCAGTAGTACCCGAACAGTGACCAAAAACATTCAGTACTTC. Translating gives CASSTRTVTKNIQYF.

The chain is built from TRBV5-1 and TRBJ2-3; D is undetermined. The CDR3 totals 12 residues. Trimming left V 4 bases short and J 4 bases short, with 7 bases between. Germline lookup yields CDR1 SGHRS and CDR2 YFSETQ. The CDR3 protein is CASSPQSDTQYF. The CDR3 region has the DNA TGCGCCAGCAGCCCCCAGTCAGATACGCAGTATTTT.

The genes are TRBV10-3 and TRBJ2-2; the match to TRBD1 covers 9 bases. V dropped 8 bases and J dropped 5; count of bases not matched to a gene: 9. CDR3 length equals 15 residues. The germline gives CDR1 ENHRY, CDR2 SYGVKD. This chain's CDR3 is CAICRTGEGTGELFF. The CDR3 DNA reads as TGTGCCATCTGCCGGACAGGGGAGGGGACCGGGGAGCTGTTTTTT.

The chain combines TRBV4-1 with TRBJ2-1, with TRBD2 matching over 8 bases. The trim removed 1 base at V and 5 bases at J, leaving 4 bases unmatched. This CDR3 has 15 amino acids. Looked up from germline, CDR1 is MGHRA and CDR2 is YSYEKL. CDR3 amino acids: CASSQVAGPHNEQFF. DNA for the CDR3: TGCGCCAGCAGCCAAGTAGCGGGACCCCACAATGAGCAGTTCTTC.

This sequence joins TRBV5-4 and TRBJ1-1; D possibly corresponds to TRBD1 (6 bases). Germline V gene sequence: CDR1 SGHNT, CDR2 YYREEE (reference sequence). With 4 bases removed from V and 2 bases from J, the gap between germline ends came to 15 bases. CDR3 length: 15 amino acids. The CDR3 reads CASSISTGLNTEAFF. The CDR3 DNA follows: TGTGCCAGCAGCATATCGACAGGTCTTAACACTGAAGCTTTCTTT.

In its sample, this clone was seen once. The V gene is TRBV6-5, the J gene TRBJ1-5; no firm D call. The V end lost 6 bases, the J end lost 3 bases, and 15 bases lay between the germline ends. The CDR3 is made up of 15 amino acids. Germline assignment: CDR1 MNHEY and CDR2 SVGAGI. The CDR3 nucleotides are TGTGCCAGCAGCCCCCGGCGGAACTTCAATCAGCCCCAGCATTTT. It specifies CASSPRRNFNQPQHF.

This clone was picked up one time. The rearrangement uses TRBV7-8 and TRBJ1-5; 9 bases line up with TRBD1. Germline V gene lookup returns CDR1 SGHVS and CDR2 FQNEAQ. The junction had 0 bases not matched to a gene; V was cut back by 4 bases and J by 2 bases. This CDR3 has 14 residues. DNA for the CDR3: TGTGCCAGCAGCTGGGACAGGGGCAATCAGCCCCAGCATTTT. Translating gives CASSWDRGNQPQHF.

This clone was seen a few times. The V gene is TRBV7-9, the J gene TRBJ1-2; no clear D. V shed 1 base and J shed 4 bases, with 4 bases lying between them. The CDR3 runs to 12 residues. Germline V gene lookup returns CDR1 SEHNR and CDR2 FQNEAQ (reference sequence). CDR3 in DNA: TGTGCCAGCAGCTTAGGCGTCTATGGCTACACCTTC. It encodes CASSLGVYGYTF.